This T cell receptor (beta chain) emerged from a study of T cell responses to AZD1222 COVID-19 vaccine. The wider study: Second-dose schedules of about 4 or about 12 weeks were combined.

Turning to this clone: Its antigen is unidentified.

The table came from immunoSEQ multiplex PCR; TCRdb's copy has only in-frame clones and leaves some out. The data contain approximately 74,000 clones, more than 80% of them seen just once; the ten biggest clones take up roughly 2.7%. The study, taken as a whole, reports: Clonal diversity may have been underestimated, and the donors were mostly white British, with more females than males. In the spike-specific TCR repertoire, nearly half reportedly target unmutated variant regions. Elevations in Spike-specific TCR breadth and depth followed administration of two AZD1222 doses.

V lost 4 bases and J lost 3, with 9 bases in between. Germline lookup yields CDR1 SNHLY and CDR2 FYNNEI. The CDR3 is 13 residues long. The receptor was isolated from an adult in good health. Source: peripheral blood, taken on day 0 of AZD1222 vaccination. The genes are TRBV2 and TRBJ1-2, with unresolved D. The CDR3 here is CASSVNSDYGYTF. CDR3 bases: TGTGCCAGCAGTGTCAACAGCGACTATGGCTACACCTTC.